This entry features one TCR beta chain sequence. Its antigen is not identified. Germline is not matched at one junction end, which may reflect a read error. The data belong to a study of human thymus T cells. Broader study findings: Thymic and blood repertoires seemed to show skewed V and J gene use.

This CDR3 contains 14 residues. CDR1 and CDR2 (germline): SGHTA, FQGNSA. TCRdb's copy holds only in-frame clones and misses some; the assay was immunoSEQ multiplex PCR. The table lists more than 45,000 clones, around 94% of them singletons, with around 5.4% in the top ten. The sequencing sample was made of blood. The V and J genes are TRBV7-2 and TRBJ2-7, with 12 bases aligning to TRBD2. The sequence came from a boy younger than two with a congenital heart defect but otherwise immunologically healthy. CDR3 sequence: CASSLAGGAYEQYF. CDR3 bases: TGTGCCAGCAGCCTAGCGGGAGGGGCCTACGAGCAGTACTTC.